This entry lists 10 T cell receptor beta chains sequenced from one sample in a study of OX40 agonist ivuxolimab in advanced cancers. This table comes from immunoSEQ multiplex PCR, and its TCRdb copy is limited to in-frame clones, with some not included. The table has roughly 50,000 clones, roughly nine tenths seen once; the top ten hold 10% to 15%. Material: CD4+ or CD8+ T cells sorted from blood, obtained in a trial of the OX40 agonist ivuxolimab. Source of these receptors: an adult with an advanced solid tumor such as melanoma, head and neck, liver or kidney cancer.

This clone came up once. CDR3 region: CASSYGWGRQETQYF. For the CDR3, the DNA is TGTGCCAGCAGTTACGGTTGGGGGAGGCAGGAGACCCAGTACTTC. The chain is built from TRBV6-5 and TRBJ2-5; TRBD2 might be the D (6 bases). The CDR3 spans 15 residues. Germline V gene lookup returns CDR1 MNHEY and CDR2 SVGAGI. The ends were cut back, 2 bases at V and 5 bases at J, with 15 bases in the middle.

This chain uses TRBV13 with TRBJ2-5; TRBD2 aligns across 7 bases. Germline CDR1 is PRHDT and CDR2 is FYEKMQ (reference sequence). This CDR3 region has 13 residues. The chain's CDR3 is CATRSRREETQYF. The CDR3 DNA follows: TGTGCAACCCGGAGCCGGCGGGAGGAGACCCAGTACTTC. The full variable domain, rest sourced from reference TRBV13 and TRBJ2-5, is AAGVIQSPRHLIKEKRETATLKCYPIPRHDTVYWYQQGPGQDPQFLISFYEKMQSDKGSIPDRFSAQQFSDYHSELNMSSLELGDSALYFCATRSRREETQYFGPGTRLLVL.

V gene TRBV4-1 combines with J gene TRBJ2-7, with D uncertain. CDR1 and CDR2 from the germline V gene are MGHRA and YSYEKL. The CDR3 contains 13 residues. V gave up 0 bases and J gave up 4 bases, with 7 bases separating them. CDR3 protein: CASSQELQYEQYF. The CDR3 nucleotides read TGCGCCAGCAGCCAAGAATTGCAGTACGAGCAGTACTTC.

The rearrangement joins TRBV6-1 to TRBJ2-5; 9 bases align to TRBD1. V gave up 6 bases and J gave up 2 bases; unmatched junction bases: 4. The V gene's germline CDR1 is MNHNS and CDR2 SASEGT. The CDR3 covers 14 residues. The CDR3 protein is CASRADRGQETQYF. CDR3 sequence (DNA): TGTGCCAGCAGGGCTGACAGGGGGCAAGAGACCCAGTACTTC.

This sequence joins TRBV4-3 and TRBJ1-5, with D possibly matching TRBD1 (5 bases). The V gene lost 4 bases and the J gene lost 6 bases, with 10 bases spanning the gap. The CDR3 totals 13 residues. Germline CDR1 LGHNA, CDR2 YSLEER. The chain's CDR3 is CASSLGGVQPQHF. The DNA of the CDR3 is TGCGCCAGCAGCCTTGGGGGGGTTCAGCCCCAGCATTTT.

The chain recombines TRBV6-6 with TRBJ2-7; tentative D call: TRBD2 (6 bases). Germline V gene lookup returns CDR1 MNHNY and CDR2 SVGAGI (reference sequence). Trimming left V 7 bases short and J 3 bases short, with 16 bases between. The CDR3 sequence is 14 residues long. The CDR3 DNA follows: TGTGCCAGCACCTCCTGGGGTAGCGGCTACGAGCAGTACTTC. Amino acids: CASTSWGSGYEQYF.

The chain has TRBV7-9 and TRBJ2-1; D perhaps matches TRBD2 (5 bases). Per germline, CDR1 SEHNR and CDR2 FQNEAQ (reference sequence). The CDR3 covers 12 residues. The V end lost 7 bases, the J end lost 9 bases, and 13 bases lay between the germline ends. Written as DNA, the CDR3 is TGTGCCAGCACCACCCCTAGCACTGAGCAGTTCTTC. Protein: CASTTPSTEQFF.

CDR3 sequence reads: CASALGQGANYGYTF. The CDR3 bases are TGTGCCAGCGCCCTCGGGCAGGGAGCTAACTATGGCTACACCTTC. The rearrangement joins TRBV6-5 to TRBJ1-2; maybe TRBD1 (5 bases). Trimming removed 8 bases at V and 0 bases at J, with 16 bases between. Per the germline V gene, CDR1 is MNHEY and CDR2 is SVGAGI. This CDR3 has 15 amino acids.

The chain has TRBV27 and TRBJ2-7; 7 nucleotides agree with TRBD1. The CDR3 runs to 15 residues. Germline V gene lookup returns CDR1 MNHEY and CDR2 SMNVEV (reference sequence). The J segment lost 1 base and the V segment lost 3 bases, leaving 6 bases of the junction unmatched. CDR3 protein: CASSFATGVSYEQYF. The DNA for the CDR3 is TGTGCCAGCAGTTTTGCAACAGGGGTTTCCTACGAGCAGTACTTC.

V gene TRBV11-2 combines with J gene TRBJ1-2; 7 nucleotides align to TRBD1. Germline V gives CDR1 SGHAT, CDR2 FQNNGV. After removal of 6 bases from V and 6 bases from J, the junction contained 7 bases not matched to a gene. The CDR3 contains 13 residues. CDR3 in DNA: TGTGCCAGCAGTCCGGGACAGTTAAATGGCTACACCTTC. This gives the protein CASSPGQLNGYTF.